This T cell receptor beta chain was recovered during a study of control samples from healthy donors and cancer patients. Worth noting for this clone: One end of the junction does not line up with germline, which may come from a read error.

The method was immunoSEQ multiplex PCR; TCRdb's version includes in-frame clones alone and lacks a portion of them. The sample has some 110,000 clones, over 90% seen once. This CDR3 is built from 17 residues. Germline CDR1 and CDR2: SGHAT and FQNNGV. The sequenced sample consisted of blood. The rearrangement joins TRBV11-2 to TRBJ2-6; D tentatively reads TRBD1 or TRBD2 (5 bases each). The source is a young man in good health. The CDR3 DNA reads TGTGCCAGCACCTTACGGGACGCTTCCCCTGGGGCCAACGTCCTGACTTTC. It codes for CASTLRDASPGANVLTF. The variable domain in full, with the rest retrieved from reference TRBV11-2 and TRBJ2-6, is EAGVAQSPRYKIIEKRQSVAFWCNPISGHATLYWYQQILGQGPKLLIQFQNNGVVDDSQLPKDRFSAERLKGVDSTLKIQPAKLEDSAVYLCASTLRDASPGANVLTFGAGSRLTVL.